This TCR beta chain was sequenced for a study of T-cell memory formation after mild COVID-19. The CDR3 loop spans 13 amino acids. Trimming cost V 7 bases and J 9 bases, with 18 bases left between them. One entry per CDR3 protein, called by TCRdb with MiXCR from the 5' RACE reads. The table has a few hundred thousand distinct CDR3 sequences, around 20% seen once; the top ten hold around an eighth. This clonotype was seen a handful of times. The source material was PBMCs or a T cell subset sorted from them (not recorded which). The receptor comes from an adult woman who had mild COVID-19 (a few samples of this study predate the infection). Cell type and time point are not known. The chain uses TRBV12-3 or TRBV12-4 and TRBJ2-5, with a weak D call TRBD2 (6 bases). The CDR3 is CASTAGPEAAQYF. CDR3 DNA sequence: TGTGCCAGCACCGCGGGGCCAGAGGCGGCCCAGTACTTC.